A selection of T cell receptor beta chains follows, all from one sample in a study of CD8 T cell repertoires and HIV-1 epitope variants. The method was immunoSEQ multiplex PCR; TCRdb's version includes in-frame clones alone and lacks a portion of them. The data contain approximately 4,900 clones, approximately 66% of them seen just once; the ten biggest clones take up more than 35%. Their cognate antigens are unknown. Sequenced: cultured CD8+ T cells derived from PBMCs. The receptors were sampled from a male donor with HIV. Each CDR3 is given with its conserved first and last residue. A D gene is named only where the DNA matches it firmly. Size is omitted from some rows. Given values are once, few, many or a class for expanded clones.

CDR3 DNA: TGTGCCAGTAGTATAGAGGGGGTGAACACTGAAGCTTTCTTT
CDR3 protein: CASSIEGVNTEAFF
clone size: once
V gene: TRBV19
J gene: TRBJ1-1
D gene: NA

CDR3 DNA: TGTGCCAGCAGTACGGGACTCCTAAATGAGCAGTTCTTC
CDR3 protein: CASSTGLLNEQFF
clone size: NA
V gene: TRBV25-1
J gene: TRBJ2-1
D gene: NA

CDR3 DNA: TGTGCCTCAACGCGGACAGGGATCGAGCAGTACTTC
CDR3 protein: CASTRTGIEQYF
clone size: few
V gene: TRBV10-3
J gene: TRBJ2-7
D gene: TRBD1

CDR3 DNA: TGTGCCATCAGTACAGGGGGCGCGGAGACTGAAGCTTTCTTT
CDR3 protein: CAISTGGAETEAFF
clone size: NA
V gene: TRBV10-3
J gene: TRBJ1-1
D gene: TRBD1

CDR3 DNA: TGTGCCAGTAGTATGGGCCCCTGGACAGTCGGTAGCAATCAGCCCCAGCATTTT
CDR3 protein: CASSMGPWTVGSNQPQHF
clone size: NA
V gene: TRBV19
J gene: TRBJ1-5
D gene: NA

CDR3 DNA: TGTGCCAGCAGCGTAGAGAAAGCGGGTACCAATGAGCAGTTCTTC
CDR3 protein: CASSVEKAGTNEQFF
clone size: NA
V gene: TRBV9
J gene: TRBJ2-1
D gene: NA

CDR3 DNA: TGCGCCAGCAGCCAAGTTAGCCTAGCGGGGGGCACCGGGGAGCTGTTTTTT
CDR3 protein: CASSQVSLAGGTGELFF
clone size: NA
V gene: TRBV4-1
J gene: TRBJ2-2
D gene: TRBD2

CDR3 DNA: TGTGCCAGCAGTTTACTAGCGGGGGGTCTCTACGAGCAGTACTTC
CDR3 protein: CASSLLAGGLYEQYF
clone size: NA
V gene: TRBV28
J gene: TRBJ2-7
D gene: TRBD2

CDR3 DNA: TGCACCAGCAGCCATTCTCTGCGGTACGAGCAGTACTTC
CDR3 protein: CTSSHSLRYEQYF
clone size: medium-sized
V gene: TRBV1
J gene: TRBJ2-7
D gene: NA

CDR3 DNA: TGTGCCAGCGTGCATCCGTATAGCAATCAGCCCCAGCATTTT
CDR3 protein: CASVHPYSNQPQHF
clone size: few
V gene: TRBV28
J gene: TRBJ1-5
D gene: NA

CDR3 DNA: TGTGCCAGCAGCCTAAGGGCAGGGGGCAGCGGCGGGGAGCTGTTTTTT
CDR3 protein: CASSLRAGGSGGELFF
clone size: NA
V gene: TRBV11-3
J gene: TRBJ2-2
D gene: TRBD1

CDR3 DNA: TGTGCCAGCAGCCTTGACAGGGTCGAGCAGTTCTTC
CDR3 protein: CASSLDRVEQFF
clone size: NA
V gene: TRBV9
J gene: TRBJ2-1
D gene: TRBD1

CDR3 DNA: TGTGCCAGTAGTGTCGACGGCAATCAGCCCCAGCATTTT
CDR3 protein: CASSVDGNQPQHF
clone size: few
V gene: TRBV19
J gene: TRBJ1-5
D gene: NA

CDR3 DNA: TGTGCCAGCAGCTTAACCCTAAGTGGGCTACACGAGCAGTACTTC
CDR3 protein: CASSLTLSGLHEQYF
clone size: NA
V gene: TRBV11-2
J gene: TRBJ2-7
D gene: NA

CDR3 DNA: TGTGCCAGCAGCCTTATGGACAGTCCGAACACTGAAGCTTTCTTT
CDR3 protein: CASSLMDSPNTEAFF
clone size: few
V gene: TRBV7-3
J gene: TRBJ1-1
D gene: NA

CDR3 DNA: TGTGCCAGCAGTTTAAGTTTTAACAGATACGAGCAGTACTTC
CDR3 protein: CASSLSFNRYEQYF
clone size: NA
V gene: TRBV27
J gene: TRBJ2-7
D gene: NA

CDR3 DNA: TGTGCCAGCAGCCACAGGGAGGCCAATTCACCCCTCCACTTT
CDR3 protein: CASSHREANSPLHF
clone size: NA
V gene: TRBV5-4
J gene: TRBJ1-6
D gene: NA

CDR3 DNA: TGTGCCAGCAGTTACTCGAAAAATGGTGAAAAACTGTTTTTT
CDR3 protein: CASSYSKNGEKLFF
clone size: NA
V gene: TRBV6-5
J gene: TRBJ1-4
D gene: NA

CDR3 DNA: TGTGCCAGTACCAGACAGCTTGGCTCTGGAAACACCATATATTTT
CDR3 protein: CASTRQLGSGNTIYF
clone size: NA
V gene: TRBV19
J gene: TRBJ1-3
D gene: NA

CDR3 DNA: TGTGCCAGCAGCGTAGGGAGGCTGACAGGTATGAACACTGAAGCTTTCTTT
CDR3 protein: CASSVGRLTGMNTEAFF
clone size: NA
V gene: TRBV7-8
J gene: TRBJ1-1
D gene: NA

CDR3 DNA: TGTGCCAGCAGCTTGAACATCGGGGCTGGAAACACCATATATTTT
CDR3 protein: CASSLNIGAGNTIYF
clone size: NA
V gene: TRBV5-4
J gene: TRBJ1-3
D gene: NA

CDR3 DNA: TGTGCCAGCAGTGAAAGCGTTAGGGAGCAGTACTTC
CDR3 protein: CASSESVREQYF
clone size: NA
V gene: TRBV2
J gene: TRBJ2-7
D gene: NA

CDR3 DNA: TGTGCCAGCAGCTTAGAGGTGAACACTGAAGCTTTCTTT
CDR3 protein: CASSLEVNTEAFF
clone size: few
V gene: TRBV11-3
J gene: TRBJ1-1
D gene: NA

CDR3 DNA: TGTGCCAGTAGTATAGAGGAAGGGGAGGTTAATCAGCCCCAGCATTTT
CDR3 protein: CASSIEEGEVNQPQHF
clone size: few
V gene: TRBV19
J gene: TRBJ1-5
D gene: NA

CDR3 DNA: TGTGCCAGCAGTTTAGTGACAGAAGAGACCCAGTACTTC
CDR3 protein: CASSLVTEETQYF
clone size: NA
V gene: TRBV27
J gene: TRBJ2-5
D gene: NA

CDR3 DNA: TGTGCCAGCAGTTCCCCCGAGGGGCACCAGCATTTT
CDR3 protein: CASSSPEGHQHF
clone size: NA
V gene: TRBV5-4
J gene: TRBJ1-5
D gene: NA

CDR3 DNA: TGTGCCAGCCATAACACACAGGTTACCTACGAGCAGTACTTC
CDR3 protein: CASHNTQVTYEQYF
clone size: NA
V gene: TRBV6-1
J gene: TRBJ2-7
D gene: NA

CDR3 DNA: TGTGCCATCAGTGAATTCGAAGGTTGGGTCTCCTACAATGAGCAGTTCTTC
CDR3 protein: CAISEFEGWVSYNEQFF
clone size: few
V gene: TRBV10-3
J gene: TRBJ2-1
D gene: NA

CDR3 DNA: TGTGCCAGCAGCGCCTTACGGGAGGGCCTCTACGAGCAGTACTTC
CDR3 protein: CASSALREGLYEQYF
clone size: NA
V gene: TRBV11-2
J gene: TRBJ2-7
D gene: TRBD2

CDR3 DNA: TGTGCCAGCAGCTCGACAGGGAACAACGGGGAGCTGTTTTTT
CDR3 protein: CASSSTGNNGELFF
clone size: NA
V gene: TRBV7-7
J gene: TRBJ2-2
D gene: TRBD1

CDR3 DNA: TGTGCCAGCAGCTTGGCCGGGGCGGGGGGCTCGTCAGAGACCCAGTACTTC
CDR3 protein: CASSLAGAGGSSETQYF
clone size: NA
V gene: TRBV5-4
J gene: TRBJ2-5
D gene: TRBD2

CDR3 DNA: TGTGCCATCATCATTCCACAGGGTAACGGCTACACCTTC
CDR3 protein: CAIIIPQGNGYTF
clone size: NA
V gene: TRBV10-3
J gene: TRBJ1-2
D gene: NA

CDR3 DNA: TGTGCCAGCAGCTCCGGAGGGTATGAGCAGTTCTTC
CDR3 protein: CASSSGGYEQFF
clone size: NA
V gene: TRBV5-4
J gene: TRBJ2-1
D gene: NA

CDR3 DNA: TGTGCCAGCAGCCCAAGCCCGGGACTAGCGGGGGATCAAGAGACCCAGTACTTC
CDR3 protein: CASSPSPGLAGDQETQYF
clone size: NA
V gene: TRBV9
J gene: TRBJ2-5
D gene: TRBD2

CDR3 DNA: TGTGCCAGCGGCCCTAGGGGGGAGGGCTACGAGCAGTACTTC
CDR3 protein: CASGPRGEGYEQYF
clone size: NA
V gene: TRBV27
J gene: TRBJ2-7
D gene: NA

CDR3 DNA: TGTGCCAGCAGTTTTCTTAGGATGAACACTGAAGCTTTCTTT
CDR3 protein: CASSFLRMNTEAFF
clone size: NA
V gene: TRBV28
J gene: TRBJ1-1
D gene: NA

CDR3 DNA: TGCGCCAGCAGCTTCCAGGGCCTGAACACTGAAGCTTTCTTT
CDR3 protein: CASSFQGLNTEAFF
clone size: NA
V gene: TRBV5-1
J gene: TRBJ1-1
D gene: NA

CDR3 DNA: TGTGCCAGCAGTGAGGTCTTTACGGGGGAGACCCAGTACTTC
CDR3 protein: CASSEVFTGETQYF
clone size: NA
V gene: TRBV25-1
J gene: TRBJ2-5
D gene: NA

CDR3 DNA: TGTGCCAGCAGTTACGGGACAGGTTTGAACACCGGGGAGCTGTTTTTT
CDR3 protein: CASSYGTGLNTGELFF
clone size: few
V gene: TRBV27
J gene: TRBJ2-2
D gene: TRBD1

CDR3 DNA: TGTGCCAGCAGCACAGGGAATCAGCCCCAGCATTTT
CDR3 protein: CASSTGNQPQHF
clone size: NA
V gene: TRBV13
J gene: TRBJ1-5
D gene: NA

CDR3 DNA: TGCAGCGTTGAAGGGGGGCGGAACGAGCAGTACTTC
CDR3 protein: CSVEGGRNEQYF
clone size: NA
V gene: TRBV29-1
J gene: TRBJ2-7
D gene: NA

CDR3 DNA: TGTGCCAGCAGCTTGGGGGAGCTCTATGGCTACACCTTC
CDR3 protein: CASSLGELYGYTF
clone size: few
V gene: TRBV5-6
J gene: TRBJ1-2
D gene: NA

CDR3 DNA: TGTGCCACCCAACCGGGACAGGGGGACCAGCCCCAGCATTTT
CDR3 protein: CATQPGQGDQPQHF
clone size: few
V gene: TRBV25-1
J gene: TRBJ1-5
D gene: TRBD1

CDR3 DNA: TGTGCCAGCAGTCAAATAACGGGGGAAAAACTGTTTTTT
CDR3 protein: CASSQITGEKLFF
clone size: NA
V gene: TRBV28
J gene: TRBJ1-4
D gene: NA

CDR3 DNA: TGTGCCAGCAGTTTAAGGGGTGGAAACACCATATATTTT
CDR3 protein: CASSLRGGNTIYF
clone size: few
V gene: TRBV27
J gene: TRBJ1-3
D gene: NA

CDR3 DNA: TGTGCCAGCAGCCCTCGGAAGGCGAACTATGGCTACACCTTC
CDR3 protein: CASSPRKANYGYTF
clone size: NA
V gene: TRBV9
J gene: TRBJ1-2
D gene: NA

CDR3 DNA: TGTGCCAGCAGTTGGACCTTCGCCTTGAACACTGAAGCTTTCTTT
CDR3 protein: CASSWTFALNTEAFF
clone size: NA
V gene: TRBV6-5
J gene: TRBJ1-1
D gene: NA

CDR3 DNA: TGTGCCAGCAGTTATCTAGCGGGGGGGGACAAAAGGACCCAGTACTTC
CDR3 protein: CASSYLAGGDKRTQYF
clone size: NA
V gene: TRBV6-6
J gene: TRBJ2-5
D gene: TRBD2

CDR3 DNA: TGCAGCGTTGAAGCCCCTGGGGTAGAGACCCAGTACTTC
CDR3 protein: CSVEAPGVETQYF
clone size: NA
V gene: TRBV29-1
J gene: TRBJ2-5
D gene: NA

CDR3 DNA: TGTGCCAGCAGCGTAGCTGATCTTAACACCGGGGAGCTGTTTTTT
CDR3 protein: CASSVADLNTGELFF
clone size: NA
V gene: TRBV9
J gene: TRBJ2-2
D gene: NA

CDR3 DNA: TGTGCCAGTAGTCGCGGACAGGGGGGCTACGAGCAGTACTTC
CDR3 protein: CASSRGQGGYEQYF
clone size: NA
V gene: TRBV19
J gene: TRBJ2-7
D gene: TRBD1

CDR3 DNA: TGTGCCTGGAGGGAACCGGGACTAGTTCATGAGCAGTTCTTC
CDR3 protein: CAWREPGLVHEQFF
clone size: NA
V gene: TRBV30
J gene: TRBJ2-1
D gene: TRBD2

CDR3 DNA: TGTGCCAGCAGCTCTCTTAACTACGAGCAGTACTTC
CDR3 protein: CASSSLNYEQYF
clone size: NA
V gene: TRBV2
J gene: TRBJ2-7
D gene: NA

CDR3 DNA: TGTGCCAGCAGTTACTCTGGACAGGGATCGGACACTGAAGCTTTCTTT
CDR3 protein: CASSYSGQGSDTEAFF
clone size: NA
V gene: TRBV6-5
J gene: TRBJ1-1
D gene: TRBD1

CDR3 DNA: TGTGCCAGCAGTTACTCGCAGGGGGGTGGCTACGAGCAGTACTTC
CDR3 protein: CASSYSQGGGYEQYF
clone size: NA
V gene: TRBV6-5
J gene: TRBJ2-7
D gene: NA

CDR3 DNA: TGTGCCAGCAGGGATGGGACTAGCGCCTACGAGCAGTACTTC
CDR3 protein: CASRDGTSAYEQYF
clone size: NA
V gene: TRBV10-3
J gene: TRBJ2-7
D gene: TRBD2

CDR3 DNA: TGTGCCAGCAGCTTCCTAGCGGAAGCGAAGGAGCAGTTCTTC
CDR3 protein: CASSFLAEAKEQFF
clone size: NA
V gene: TRBV7-2
J gene: TRBJ2-1
D gene: TRBD2

CDR3 DNA: TGTGCCAGCAGCAAAATAGCGGGAGATGAGCAGTTCTTC
CDR3 protein: CASSKIAGDEQFF
clone size: NA
V gene: TRBV9
J gene: TRBJ2-1
D gene: TRBD2

CDR3 DNA: TGTGCCAGCAGCTTGGGCGGAGGGATGACCTACGAGCAGTACTTC
CDR3 protein: CASSLGGGMTYEQYF
clone size: NA
V gene: TRBV5-8
J gene: TRBJ2-7
D gene: NA